This TCR beta chain appears in the sequencing data of a study of long-term antiretroviral therapy in people with HIV. General observations from the study: Post-ART, diversity grew, though it stayed under transplant donor control levels. Compared with controls, HIV repertoires showed narrower CDR3 length ranges.

With respect to this clone: Its antigen is currently unknown.

Every HIV-positive participant received treatment in the United States. CDR1 and CDR2 from the germline V gene are SEHNR and FQNEAQ (reference sequence). Deletions cut 2 bases from V and 3 bases from J, with 14 bases between. This CDR3 comprises 16 residues. The authors ran the immunoSEQ assay, v3.0, at survey level. A per-sample goal of about 40,000-55,000 T-cell genomes was targeted by sequencing. Only in-frame clones appear in the TCRdb table, and some are missing; sequencing was by immunoSEQ multiplex PCR. This sample has 7,100 or so clones, with roughly 84% found just once. Source: unsorted PBMCs, taken 1.1 years after starting antiretroviral therapy. This clonotype was obtained from a man aged 40-50 years with HIV. The chain recombines TRBV7-9 with TRBJ2-1, with a weak D call TRBD2 (5 bases). CDR3 nucleotide sequence: TGTGCCAGCAGCTTACCACCCGGGAACTACTACAATGAGCAGTTCTTC. Its translation is CASSLPPGNYYNEQFF.